Detailed here is one T cell receptor beta chain. What it binds is unknown. Measured with immunoSEQ multiplex PCR; TCRdb has only the in-frame clones, and not every one. The sample holds around 180,000 clones, about 87% seen once. Germline V gene sequence: CDR1 MNHNS, CDR2 SASEGT. CDR3 size: 12 residues. Germline trimming cut 8 bases from V and 6 bases from J; bases unmatched to any gene: 5. The sample belongs to a study of T cell responses to AZD1222 COVID-19 vaccine. Findings of the study overall: At baseline, just 6 or 7 AZD1222 recipients tested seropositive. The CD4 TCRs associated with vaccination extended across spike and predominated at 160-218 and 743-854. Spike-specific TCR breadth and depth rose after two AZD1222 doses.

This TCR was recovered from an adult in good health. Sequences were derived from peripheral blood, sampled on day 0 of MenACWY control vaccination. The chain joins TRBV6-1 to TRBJ1-1; 8 bases map to TRBD1. The CDR3 is CASSSGGSEAFF. CDR3 bases: TGTGCCAGCTCATCAGGGGGCTCTGAAGCTTTCTTT.